A selection of T cell receptor beta chains follows, all from one sample in a study of a mutant IDH1 vaccine in newly diagnosed glioma. These TCRs' antigens remain unknown. Sequenced by immunoSEQ multiplex PCR; TCRdb stores in-frame clones only, minus some. This table has about 36,000 clones, 80% appearing once. The sample consisted of peripheral blood mononuclear cells (PBMCs), taken from a glioma patient whose treatment included an IDH1 peptide vaccine. These receptors originate from a woman in her thirties with glioma. Some clones in this sample may be carry-over from other donors' samples. Each CDR3 is given with its conserved first and last residue. The D gene is left open where the match is weak. Size tells how often a clone was seen (once, few, many) or the class of an expanded clone, and some rows leave it out.

d_call	v_call	j_call	clone_size	cdr3_aa
NA	TRBV6-4	TRBJ1-4	NA	CASSELDSSTNEKLFF
TRBD2	TRBV4-1	TRBJ2-7	NA	CASSHREGQTYEQYF
NA	TRBV4-1	TRBJ1-1	NA	CASSQGDFGVAFF
NA	TRBV21-1	TRBJ1-5	NA	CATKTSGGQPQHF
NA	TRBV18	TRBJ2-4	NA	CASSPQGWDIQYF
NA	TRBV20-1	TRBJ2-7	NA	CSALGVEQYF
NA	TRBV11-2	TRBJ2-1	NA	CASSGGGPSGNEQFF
NA	TRBV11-2	TRBJ2-1	NA	CASSLVASNEQFF
TRBD1	TRBV7-9	TRBJ1-1	few	CASSSRQGGGAFF
NA	TRBV30	TRBJ1-2	NA	CAWIAETGGYTF
TRBD1	TRBV4-2	TRBJ2-3	NA	CASSLQGAGPDTQYF
NA	TRBV28	TRBJ2-7	NA	CASSSPAGAVPYEQYF
NA	TRBV30	TRBJ2-5	NA	CAWSGETQYF
NA	TRBV27	TRBJ1-2	NA	CASRRQANYGYTF
TRBD2	TRBV4-2	TRBJ2-7	NA	CASSHFPAGDAYEQYF
TRBD1	TRBV2	TRBJ2-7	NA	CASSFRTGGNVEQYF
NA	TRBV6-5	TRBJ2-7	NA	CASSNSLVDEQYF
NA	TRBV10-3	TRBJ1-1	NA	CAISGNRDTEAFF
NA	TRBV5-1	TRBJ1-1	medium-sized	CASSPRAGGTEAFF
TRBD2	TRBV6-6	TRBJ2-1	NA	CASSTPGLGVENEQFF
NA	TRBV5-4	TRBJ2-6	NA	CASSLGGASGANVLTF
TRBD1	TRBV6-5	TRBJ2-2	few	CATHDRVNTGELFF
NA	TRBV28	TRBJ1-5	NA	CASSLRQGGQPQHF
TRBD1	TRBV5-6	TRBJ2-3	NA	CASSLVQGVPDTQYF
TRBD1	TRBV6-5	NA	NA	CASSPGQGAYEQYF
NA	TRBV7-2	TRBJ1-5	NA	CASSFRSGFLRGNQPQHF
TRBD2	TRBV10-1	TRBJ2-3	NA	CASSDPGLAGGTQYF
TRBD2	TRBV5-1	TRBJ2-7	NA	CASSPRTSGSSYEQYF
NA	TRBV2	TRBJ1-5	NA	CASSGGGVRPQHF
TRBD1	TRBV15	TRBJ2-2	NA	CATSSPRDRRDTGELFF
TRBD1	TRBV19	TRBJ1-2	NA	CASREIAGTGETRFYGYTF
NA	TRBV14	TRBJ1-4	once	CASSHPEDTYEKLFF
NA	TRBV6-1	TRBJ1-1	NA	CASKGQDTEAFF
NA	TRBV11-2	TRBJ2-7	NA	CASSLGRGAPRQYF
TRBD1	TRBV5-6	TRBJ1-2	NA	CASQDRGTYGYTF
NA	TRBV19	TRBJ1-2	NA	CAIPDIRGYTF
NA	TRBV19	TRBJ2-4	NA	CASSLGPQLTLAKNIQYF
TRBD1	TRBV6-6	TRBJ1-1	NA	CASSLDRGSTEAFF
NA	TRBV9	TRBJ2-3	NA	CASSVGRGTDTQYF
NA	TRBV7-3	TRBJ2-7	few	CASSLMGQNSEQYF
NA	TRBV6-5	TRBJ2-7	NA	CASSYSQGGYEQYF
NA	TRBV7-9	TRBJ1-4	NA	CASSLEQSEKLFF
NA	TRBV7-9	TRBJ2-7	NA	CASSLAQREQYF
NA	TRBV6-1	TRBJ1-2	NA	CASGGGIRAVYGYTF
NA	TRBV7-8	TRBJ1-1	NA	CASSLAPTGRGTEAFF